One and the same sample provided the 6 T cell receptor beta chains below, sequenced in a study of STAT5B mutations in CD4+ large granular lymphocyte leukemia. Assay used: immunoSEQ multiplex PCR; TCRdb lists only in-frame clones, some missing. The table records under 35,000 clones, around 67% of them present only once. The sample comprised CD4+ T cells from blood buffy coats. These receptors all stem from a human donor in good health.

The chain links TRBV9 to TRBJ2-3; unclear D gene. The germline gives CDR1 SGDLS, CDR2 YYNGEE. The V gene lost 0 bases and the J gene lost 2 bases, with 7 bases spanning the gap. The CDR3 is 14 residues long. Written as DNA, the CDR3 is TGTGCCAGCAGCGTAGTCCCCCTCACAGATACGCAGTATTTT. Translation gives CASSVVPLTDTQYF.

V gene TRBV5-4 combines with J gene TRBJ1-2; the D gene is possibly TRBD1 (5 bases). CDR1 is SGHNT and CDR2 is YYREEE in the germline V gene (reference sequence). There are 15 residues in the CDR3. V was cut by 0 bases and J by 4 bases, with 13 bases left in between. The chain's CDR3 is CASSLESGVSYGYTF. In DNA form, the CDR3 reads TGTGCCAGCAGCTTGGAGTCGGGGGTCTCCTATGGCTACACCTTC.

This clone was picked up one time. The V call is TRBV27, the J call TRBJ1-1; D remains unclear. V was pared by 6 bases and J by 4 bases, with 12 bases between. This CDR3 contains 13 residues. The germline V gene has CDR1 MNHEY and CDR2 SMNVEV (reference sequence). In nucleotides, the CDR3 is TGTGCCAGCAGCAGACGTGAGGGCACTGAAGCTTTCTTT. Translation: CASSRREGTEAFF.

The chain employs TRBV15 and TRBJ1-1; 11 bases are shared with TRBD1. Germline loops: CDR1 LNHNV, CDR2 YYDKDF (reference sequence). The CDR3 consists of 17 residues. V lost 0 bases, J lost 5 bases, and 8 bases stayed unmatched. The CDR3: CATSRDRDRGFATEAFF. CDR3 sequence (DNA): TGTGCCACCAGCAGAGACCGGGACAGGGGGTTTGCGACTGAAGCTTTCTTT.

The rearrangement links TRBV11-1 to TRBJ2-7; tentative D call: TRBD1 (6 bases). V lost 5 bases, J lost 4 bases, and 18 bases lay in between. The germline gives CDR1 SGHAT, CDR2 FQDESV (reference sequence). The CDR3 has 15 amino acids. DNA of the CDR3: TGTGCCAGCAGCCAACCGCAGGGGAGTTTATACGAGCAGTACTTC. It specifies CASSQPQGSLYEQYF.

V is TRBV19 and J is TRBJ1-1; D uncertain. The CDR3 loop spans 14 amino acids. Germline V gene lookup returns CDR1 LNHDA and CDR2 SQIVND (reference sequence). Trimming removed 3 bases from V and 1 base from J, with 9 bases in between. As DNA, the CDR3 is TGTGCCAGTAGTATTCTAGGAGCGAACACTGAAGCTTTCTTT. It is translated as CASSILGANTEAFF. The full variable domain, in which reference TRBV19 and TRBJ1-1 provide the parts outside the CDR3, is DGGITQSPKYLFRKEGQNVTLSCEQNLNHDAMYWYRQDPGQGLRLIYYSQIVNDFQKGDIAEGYSVSREKKESFPLTVTSAQKNPTAFYLCASSILGANTEAFFGQGTRLTVV.